This T cell receptor (beta chain) came from a study of CD8+CD57+ T cells in acquired aplastic anemia. Study overall: CD4+ cells from healthy donors averaged around 10 million reads. Study results and caveats: Statistical testing detected no significant gap in CD8+ Simpson's diversity between patients and controls. Patients and controls shared some 30 CD8+ CDR3 sequences.

J gave up 4 bases and V 5 bases, and 9 bases lay outside the gene matches. The V gene's germline CDR1 is SGHVS and CDR2 FQNEAQ. The CDR3 consists of 15 residues. Investigators profiled TCR beta VDJ and CDR3 from genomic DNA template. From the reads, TCRdb called clonotypes with MiXCR, one entry per CDR3 protein. The sample lists around 64,000 distinct CDR3 sequences, about 54% occurring once. The table lists this clonotype with many counts. Its antigen is undetermined. The sample taken for sequencing was sorted CD4+, CD8+, or CD8+CD57+ T cells (not recorded which) from PBMCs. This TCR was sampled from a human donor in good health, serving as a control. The rearrangement uses TRBV7-8 and TRBJ2-5; 8 bases are shared with TRBD1. DNA of the CDR3: TGTGCCAGCAGCCTGACCCAAACAGGGGGAGAGACCCAGTACTTC. Protein: CASSLTQTGGETQYF.